The 17 T cell receptor beta chains reported below all come from one sample, sequenced in a study of T cell responses to AZD1222 COVID-19 vaccine. The table came from immunoSEQ multiplex PCR; TCRdb's copy has only in-frame clones and leaves some out. The sample yields tens of thousands of clones, more than 85% seen once. Sequencing used peripheral blood, obtained 28 days after the second AZD1222 dose. The receptor set was obtained from an adult who received the AZD1222 COVID-19 vaccine.

The chain uses TRBV30 and TRBJ1-4; D is possibly TRBD1 (5 bases). Germline V gene data show CDR1 as GTSNPN and CDR2 as SVGIG (reference sequence). There are 14 residues in the CDR3. The V end lost 0 bases, the J end lost 10 bases, and 15 bases lay between the germline ends. In nucleotides, the CDR3 is TGTGCCTGGAGTGTAAAAACAGGTCCCGTAAAACTGTTTTTT. Translated, it gives CAWSVKTGPVKLFF.

The chain recombines TRBV10-1 with TRBJ2-1; 10 nucleotides align to TRBD2. The trim removed 4 bases at V and 4 bases at J, leaving 13 bases unmatched. Germline V gene data show CDR1 as WNHNN and CDR2 as SYGVQD (reference sequence). This CDR3 spans 18 amino acids. The CDR3 here is CASSVVTSGPTRYNEQFF. The CDR3 region has the DNA TGCGCCAGCAGTGTGGTGACTAGCGGGCCGACTCGGTACAATGAGCAGTTCTTC.

V gene TRBV2 combines with J gene TRBJ1-1; possible D gene TRBD1, 6 bases. Trimming stripped 5 bases from V and 2 bases from J, with 12 bases between. The CDR3 runs 14 residues. The germline CDR1 and CDR2 sequences are SNHLY and FYNNEI. This chain's CDR3 is CASSMAGVNTEAFF. In nucleotides, the CDR3 is TGTGCCAGCAGTATGGCAGGGGTCAACACTGAAGCTTTCTTT.

A single count supports this clone. The gene calls are TRBV7-3 and TRBJ2-7, with D perhaps matching TRBD2 (5 bases). Trimming stripped 6 bases from V and 3 bases from J, with 12 bases between. CDR3 size: 13 residues. CDR1 and CDR2 (germline): SGHTA, FQGTGA. Here the CDR3 reads CASRIGEGYEQYF. CDR3 nucleotides: TGTGCCAGCAGGATTGGAGAGGGCTACGAGCAGTACTTC.

The rearrangement uses TRBV28 and TRBJ1-1; D is possibly TRBD1 (5 bases). The germline V gene encodes CDR1 MDHEN and CDR2 SYDVKM. This CDR3 region has 16 residues. V gave up 5 bases and J gave up 1 base, with 17 bases separating them. CDR3 DNA: TGTGCCAGCAGTGGCCCAGGGAGGCGCGGGAACACTGAAGCTTTCTTT. It yields the protein CASSGPGRRGNTEAFF.

This chain joins TRBV5-4 and TRBJ1-1; no firm D call. V shed 2 bases and J shed 1 base, with 6 bases lying between them. Looked up from germline, CDR1 is SGHNT and CDR2 is YYREEE (reference sequence). CDR3 length: 13 amino acids. CDR3 sequence reads: CASSLIENTEAFF. CDR3 sequence (DNA): TGTGCCAGCAGCTTAATCGAGAACACTGAAGCTTTCTTT.

The V call is TRBV2, the J call TRBJ2-7; D is undetermined. Per the germline V gene, CDR1 is SNHLY and CDR2 is FYNNEI. The CDR3 spans 11 residues. The V end was cut by 5 bases, the J end by 3 bases, with 5 bases between. CDR3 nucleotides: TGTGCCAGCAGTCCTAGCTACGAGCAGTACTTC. Translating gives CASSPSYEQYF.

The genes are TRBV29-1 and TRBJ2-1; TRBD2 aligns across 10 bases. V lost 2 bases and J lost 5; bases outside the gene matches: 0. Germline loops: CDR1 SQVTM, CDR2 ANQGSEA. The CDR3 contains 13 residues. The CDR3 sequence: CSVELAGDNEQFF. The CDR3 DNA reads TGCAGCGTTGAACTAGCGGGAGACAATGAGCAGTTCTTC.

V and J are TRBV9 and TRBJ2-1; D is possibly TRBD2 (6 bases). V lost 0 bases and J lost 4, with 11 bases in between. Germline CDR1 is SGDLS and CDR2 is YYNGEE. This CDR3 is 15 amino acids long. The chain's CDR3 is CASSVAGEHYNEQFF. The CDR3 DNA reads as TGTGCCAGCAGCGTAGCGGGGGAGCATTACAATGAGCAGTTCTTC. Based on the CDR3 plus reference TRBV9 and TRBJ2-1, the full variable domain is DSGVTQTPKHLITATGQRVTLRCSPRSGDLSVYWYQQSLDQGLQFLIQYYNGEERAKGNILERFSAQQFPDLHSELNLSSLELGDSALYFCASSVAGEHYNEQFFGPGTRLTVL.

The V and J genes are TRBV29-1 and TRBJ2-7, with D possibly TRBD2 on 6 matching bases. The CDR3 has 13 amino acids. Trimming stripped 7 bases from V and 1 base from J, with 14 bases between. CDR1 SQVTM and CDR2 ANQGSEA come from the germline V gene. The CDR3 here is CSGQFGGSYEQYF. CDR3 sequence (DNA): TGCAGCGGCCAATTCGGAGGGTCCTACGAGCAGTACTTC.

The chain links TRBV11-2 to TRBJ2-1; 11 bases line up with TRBD2. CDR1 SGHAT and CDR2 FQNNGV come from the germline V gene. The CDR3 runs 16 residues. J gave up 4 bases and V 5 bases, and 7 bases lay outside the gene matches. The CDR3 spells CASSDRTSGPYNEQFF. The CDR3 nucleotides read TGTGCCAGCAGCGATAGGACTAGCGGGCCGTACAATGAGCAGTTCTTC.

The chain has TRBV5-1 and TRBJ2-6; D not certain. The CDR3 contains 14 residues. The germline V gene encodes CDR1 SGHRS and CDR2 YFSETQ. The ends were cut back, 0 bases at V and 0 bases at J, with 1 base in the middle. The CDR3 nucleotides are TGCGCCAGCAGCTTGGGCTCTGGGGCCAACGTCCTGACTTTC. It yields the protein CASSLGSGANVLTF. The full variable domain, its missing parts supplied by reference TRBV5-1 and TRBJ2-6, is KAGVTQTPRYLIKTRGQQVTLSCSPISGHRSVSWYQQTPGQGLQFLFEYFSETQRNKGNFPGRFSGRQFSNSRSEMNVSTLELGDSALYLCASSLGSGANVLTFGAGSRLTVL.

The CDR3 loop is CASSQEYNEQFF. The CDR3 DNA sequence: TGCGCCAGCAGCCAAGAGTACAATGAGCAGTTCTTC. V usage is TRBV4-1 and J usage is TRBJ2-1; D not certain. The CDR3 runs to 12 residues. V was pared by 0 bases and J by 4 bases, with 1 base between. Germline V gene sequence: CDR1 MGHRA, CDR2 YSYEKL.

This clone was found once. The chain's CDR3 is CASSQFPGLAGSNEQFF. CDR3 bases: TGTGCCAGCAGTCAATTTCCGGGACTAGCGGGATCCAATGAGCAGTTCTTC. The chain uses TRBV6-6 and TRBJ2-1; 13 bases fit TRBD2. Germline values: CDR1 MNHNY, CDR2 SVGAGI (reference sequence). The CDR3 runs 17 residues. With V trimmed by 5 bases and J by 6 bases, 10 bases remained unmatched.

The CDR3 reads CASSPIRGQGNTIYF. Here the CDR3 DNA reads TGTGCCAGCAGTCCTATAAGGGGGCAAGGAAACACCATATATTTT. The chain recombines TRBV28 with TRBJ1-3, with 7 bases identical to TRBD1. Germline-derived CDR1 and CDR2 are MDHEN and SYDVKM. This CDR3 contains 15 residues. V lost 5 bases to trimming and J lost 4 bases; unmatched junction nucleotides: 8. Full variable domain (remainder filled in from reference TRBV28 and TRBJ1-3): DVKVTQSSRYLVKRTGEKVFLECVQDMDHENMFWYRQDPGLGLRLIYFSYDVKMKEKGDIPEGYSVSREKKERFSLILESASTNQTSMYLCASSPIRGQGNTIYFGEGSWLTVV.

CDR3 loop: CSVPGTLSTGELFF. The DNA for the CDR3 is TGCAGCGTGCCCGGGACGCTTAGCACCGGGGAGCTGTTTTTT. This rearrangement joins TRBV29-1 to TRBJ2-2; D tentatively reads TRBD1 or TRBD2 (5 bases each). The CDR3 is made up of 14 amino acids. Germline CDR1 reads SQVTM; CDR2 reads ANQGSEA. V dropped 6 bases and J dropped 4 bases, with 15 bases sitting between them.

The table lists this clone with a few counts. The genes are TRBV3-1 (or the pseudogene TRBV3-2) and TRBJ2-5; D is uncertain. CDR1 is LGHDT and CDR2 is YNNKEL in the germline V gene (reference sequence). This CDR3 is built from 15 residues. Between the trimmed V and J ends, which lost 0 bases and 6 bases, there was a span of 14 bases. The CDR3 DNA sequence: TGTGCCAGCAGCCAAGACGGAAGCCGAGGAAAGACCCAGTACTTC. As protein: CASSQDGSRGKTQYF.